This TCR beta chain originates from a study of cytomegalovirus exposure and HLA in healthy donors. The wider study: Caucasian-associated ancestry cluster membership applied to about 80% of under 450 genotyped donors. Study observations and caveats: According to an earlier analysis, most TCR beta V segments yielded productive rearrangements about 87% or about 30% of the time. Reported findings show TCR beta sequences accurately forecast HLA-A and HLA-B alleles in most subjects. A later analysis linked 15,000 to 20,000 TCR beta sequences to HLA alleles at 0.05 false discovery rate.

The study ran its PCR with 60 Vbeta and 13 Jbeta primers. Sequencing used immunoSEQ multiplex PCR; TCRdb keeps in-frame clones, though not all of them. The clone table shows about 160,000 clones, with the ten largest holding about 2.2%. V was pared by 7 bases and J by 2 bases, with 9 bases between. The germline gives CDR1 SQVTM, CDR2 ANQGSEA. The CDR3 has 11 amino acids. About this clone: Its antigen is not known.

The material sequenced was PBMCs. This sequence joins TRBV29-1 and TRBJ2-7; no firm D call. This TCR came from a man aged 30 to 39 in good health and CMV-seronegative. Here the CDR3 DNA reads TGCAGCGCAGACACCGCCTACGAGCAGTACTTC. It specifies CSADTAYEQYF.